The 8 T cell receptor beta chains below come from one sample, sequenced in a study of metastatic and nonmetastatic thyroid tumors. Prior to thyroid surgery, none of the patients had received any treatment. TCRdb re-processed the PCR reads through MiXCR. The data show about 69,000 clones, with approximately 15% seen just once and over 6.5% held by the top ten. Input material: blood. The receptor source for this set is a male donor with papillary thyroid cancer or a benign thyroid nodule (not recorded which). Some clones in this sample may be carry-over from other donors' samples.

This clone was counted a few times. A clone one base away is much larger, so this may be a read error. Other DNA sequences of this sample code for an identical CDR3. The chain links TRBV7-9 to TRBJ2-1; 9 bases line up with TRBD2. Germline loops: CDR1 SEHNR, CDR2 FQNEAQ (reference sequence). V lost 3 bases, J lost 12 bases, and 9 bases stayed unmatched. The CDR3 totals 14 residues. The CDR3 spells CASSLGLAGVGQFF. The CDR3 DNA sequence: TGTGCCAGCAGCTTGGGACTAGCTGGAGTGGGGCAGTTCTTC. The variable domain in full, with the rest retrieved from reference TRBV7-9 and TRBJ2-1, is DTGVSQNPRHKITKRGQNVTFRCDPISEHNRLYWYRQTLGQGPEFLTYFQNEAQLEKSRLLSDRFSAERPKGSFSTLEIQRTEQGDSAMYLCASSLGLAGVGQFFGPGTRLTVL.

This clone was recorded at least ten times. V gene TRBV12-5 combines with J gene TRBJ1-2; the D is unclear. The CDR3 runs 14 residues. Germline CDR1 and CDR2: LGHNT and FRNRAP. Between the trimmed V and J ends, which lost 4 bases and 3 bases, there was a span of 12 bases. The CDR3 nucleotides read TGTGCTAGTGGTTCCTTCGAGCATCACTATGGCTACACCTTC. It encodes CASGSFEHHYGYTF.

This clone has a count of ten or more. The CDR3: CASTLGITLRLNSNQPQHF. DNA for the CDR3: TGTGCCAGCACTCTAGGGATTACGCTAAGATTGAATAGCAATCAGCCCCAGCATTTT. The rearrangement uses TRBV28 and TRBJ1-5, with unresolved D. The ends were cut back, 7 bases at V and 0 bases at J, with 25 bases in the middle. This CDR3 spans 19 amino acids. The germline V gene encodes CDR1 MDHEN and CDR2 SYDVKM. Based on the CDR3 plus reference TRBV28 and TRBJ1-5, the full variable domain is DVKVTQSSRYLVKRTGEKVFLECVQDMDHENMFWYRQDPGLGLRLIYFSYDVKMKEKGDIPEGYSVSREKKERFSLILESASTNQTSMYLCASTLGITLRLNSNQPQHFGDGTRLSIL.

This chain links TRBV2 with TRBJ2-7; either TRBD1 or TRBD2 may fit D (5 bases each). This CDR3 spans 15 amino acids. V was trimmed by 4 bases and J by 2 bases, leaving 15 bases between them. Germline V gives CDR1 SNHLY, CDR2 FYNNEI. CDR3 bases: TGTGCCAGCAGTGGGAGAGGGGCCGCCACCTACGAGCAGTACTTC. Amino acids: CASSGRGAATYEQYF.

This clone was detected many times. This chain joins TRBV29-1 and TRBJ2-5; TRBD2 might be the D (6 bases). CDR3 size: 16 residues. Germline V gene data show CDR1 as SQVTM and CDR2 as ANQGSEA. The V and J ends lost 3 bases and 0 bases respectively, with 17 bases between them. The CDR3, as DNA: TGCAGCGTTGATAGCGTGCTAGCGCGATACCAAGAGACCCAGTACTTC. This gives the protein CSVDSVLARYQETQYF.

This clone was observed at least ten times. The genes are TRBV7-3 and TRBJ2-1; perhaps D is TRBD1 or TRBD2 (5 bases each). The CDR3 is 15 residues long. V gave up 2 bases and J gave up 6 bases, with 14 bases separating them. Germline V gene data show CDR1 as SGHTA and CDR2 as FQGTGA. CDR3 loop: CASSLSLGRINEQFF. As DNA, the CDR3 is TGTGCCAGCAGCTTATCTCTGGGACGGATCAATGAGCAGTTCTTC.

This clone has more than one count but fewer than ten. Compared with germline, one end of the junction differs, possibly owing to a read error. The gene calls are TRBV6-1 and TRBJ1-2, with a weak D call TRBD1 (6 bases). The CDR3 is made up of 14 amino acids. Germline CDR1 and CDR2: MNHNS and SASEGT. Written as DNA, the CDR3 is TGTGCTAGCAGTAAAATTACAGGGACTGGTGGCTACACCTTC. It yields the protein CASSKITGTGGYTF.

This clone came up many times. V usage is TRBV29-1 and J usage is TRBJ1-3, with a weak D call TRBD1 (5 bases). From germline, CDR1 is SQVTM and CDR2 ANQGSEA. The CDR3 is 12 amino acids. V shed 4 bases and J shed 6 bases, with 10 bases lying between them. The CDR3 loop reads CSVGWGENTIYF. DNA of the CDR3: TGCAGCGTTGGCTGGGGGGAAAACACCATATATTTT.